The sequence of this TCR beta chain was determined in a study of T cells in localized non-small cell lung cancer. The V gene's germline CDR1 is SGHRS and CDR2 YFSETQ. This CDR3 spans 14 amino acids. The V end lost 4 bases, the J end lost 3 bases, and 14 bases lay between the germline ends. Repertoires were generated with immunoSEQ multiplex PCR, while TCRdb's copy carries only in-frame clones and drops some. The data hold about 24,000 clones, with approximately 84% observed a single time. The TCR comes from a man aged 40-75 years with stage II lung adenocarcinoma. Source: PBMCs, taken before any cancer treatment. The rearrangement uses TRBV5-1 and TRBJ2-7; possible D gene TRBD1, 5 bases. This chain's CDR3 is CASSARESHYEQYF. In DNA, the CDR3 is TGCGCCAGCAGCGCCAGGGAATCCCACTACGAGCAGTACTTC.